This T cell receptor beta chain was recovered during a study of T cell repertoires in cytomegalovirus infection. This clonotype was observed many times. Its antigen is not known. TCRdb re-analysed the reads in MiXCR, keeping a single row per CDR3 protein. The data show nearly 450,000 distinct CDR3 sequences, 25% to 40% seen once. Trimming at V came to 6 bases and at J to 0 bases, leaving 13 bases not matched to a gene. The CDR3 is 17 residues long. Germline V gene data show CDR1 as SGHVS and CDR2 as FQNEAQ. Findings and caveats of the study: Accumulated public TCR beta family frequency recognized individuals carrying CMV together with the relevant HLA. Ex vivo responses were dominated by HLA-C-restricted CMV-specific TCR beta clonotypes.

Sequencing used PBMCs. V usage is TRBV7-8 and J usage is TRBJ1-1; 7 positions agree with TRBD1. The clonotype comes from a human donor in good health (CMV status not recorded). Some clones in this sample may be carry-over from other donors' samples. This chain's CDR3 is CASSFLTGATLNTEAFF. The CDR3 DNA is TGTGCCAGCAGTTTTCTAACAGGGGCGACCTTGAACACTGAAGCTTTCTTT.